One T cell receptor beta chain is described in this entry. These data belong to a study of T cell changes during pregnancy in multiple sclerosis. The germline CDR1 and CDR2 sequences are SNHLY and FYNNEI. V lost 4 bases and J lost 0, with 9 bases in between. This CDR3 is 14 amino acids long. Clones were read by immunoSEQ multiplex PCR, and TCRdb kept only the in-frame ones, dropping some. The sample lists around 97,000 clones, roughly nine tenths occurring once. The chain carries TRBV2 and TRBJ1-1; D is unclear. The clonotype comes from a female donor in good health, enrolled as a control in a pregnancy study. The sequenced sample was peripheral blood, obtained in the second trimester of pregnancy. In DNA, the CDR3 is TGTGCCAGCAGTGCTTTGTCAGTGAACACTGAAGCTTTCTTT. Protein product: CASSALSVNTEAFF.